Described below is a single T cell receptor beta chain sequence and its context. Its specificity is not known. Profiling relied on immunoSEQ multiplex PCR, and the TCRdb table lists in-frame clones only, not all of them. The sample holds 73,000 or so clones, 88% seen once. This entry is derived from a study of OX40 agonist ivuxolimab in advanced cancers. Overall study context: Patients received ivuxolimab, an agonistic anti-OX40 (CD134) antibody. Patients got intravenous ivuxolimab at 0.01 to 10 mg/kg every 2 weeks. Findings of the study overall: More expanded clones were found, on average, in CD8+ than in CD4+ T cells.

V dropped 0 bases and J dropped 2 bases, with 7 bases sitting between them. This CDR3 is built from 14 residues. The germline V gene encodes CDR1 SGDLS and CDR2 YYNGEE. The investigators sampled blood at baseline, at cycle 4 day 1, and at cycle 7 day 1. The sequencing used CD4+ or CD8+ T cells sorted from blood, collected in a trial of the OX40 agonist ivuxolimab. This clonotype originated in an adult with an advanced solid tumor such as melanoma, head and neck, liver or kidney cancer. The chain uses TRBV9 and TRBJ2-3; D unresolved. The DNA of the CDR3 is TGTGCCAGCAGCGTAGGAGGATTCACAGATACGCAGTATTTT. Protein sequence: CASSVGGFTDTQYF. The full variable domain, its missing parts supplied by reference TRBV9 and TRBJ2-3, is DSGVTQTPKHLITATGQRVTLRCSPRSGDLSVYWYQQSLDQGLQFLIQYYNGEERAKGNILERFSAQQFPDLHSELNLSSLELGDSALYFCASSVGGFTDTQYFGPGTRLTVL.